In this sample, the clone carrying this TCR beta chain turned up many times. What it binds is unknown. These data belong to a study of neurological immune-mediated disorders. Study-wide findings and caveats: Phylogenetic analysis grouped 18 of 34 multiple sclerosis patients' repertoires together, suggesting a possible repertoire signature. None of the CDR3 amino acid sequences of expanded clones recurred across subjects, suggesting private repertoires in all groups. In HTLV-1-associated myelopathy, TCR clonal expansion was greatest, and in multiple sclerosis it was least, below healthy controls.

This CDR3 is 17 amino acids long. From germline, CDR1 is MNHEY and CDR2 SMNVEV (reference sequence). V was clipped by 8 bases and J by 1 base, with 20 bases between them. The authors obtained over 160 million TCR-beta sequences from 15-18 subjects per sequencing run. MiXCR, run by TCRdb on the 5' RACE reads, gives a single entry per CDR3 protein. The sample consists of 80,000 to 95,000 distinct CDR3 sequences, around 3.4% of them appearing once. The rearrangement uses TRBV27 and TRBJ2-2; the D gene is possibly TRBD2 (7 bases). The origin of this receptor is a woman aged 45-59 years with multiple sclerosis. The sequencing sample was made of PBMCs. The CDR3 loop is CASLPTRGAGNTGELFF. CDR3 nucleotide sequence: TGTGCCAGCCTCCCCACTCGGGGGGCGGGGAACACCGGGGAGCTGTTTTTT.